This T cell receptor beta chain emerged from a study of T cell responses to AZD1222 COVID-19 vaccine. Findings and limits, study-wide: Most donors were white British and more were female, and clonal diversity was possibly underestimated. All repertoire sampling was performed exclusively after the peak T cell response. Across the whole spike, CD4 TCRs peaked at regions 160-218 and 743-854.

Libraries were prepared by immunoSEQ multiplex PCR; TCRdb keeps only in-frame clonotypes and omits some of them. The profile shows over 85,000 clones, 85% to 90% of them singletons. The V end lost 0 bases, the J end lost 7 bases, and 16 bases lay between the germline ends. Germline V gene sequence: CDR1 SGHTA, CDR2 FQGNSA. This CDR3 comprises 15 residues. As regards this clone: The antigen is not known.

The gene calls are TRBV7-2 and TRBJ2-7, with D maybe TRBD2 (5 bases). The sequence came from an adult who received the AZD1222 COVID-19 vaccine. Specimen: peripheral blood, collected 28 days after the second AZD1222 dose. The CDR3 nucleotides read TGTGCCAGCAGCTTAGCGAGGGCTAGGGTACAGGAGCAGTACTTC. Its translation: CASSLARARVQEQYF.